The 9 T cell receptor beta chains in this list originate from one sample, sequenced in a study of T cell responses to AZD1222 COVID-19 vaccine. The protocol was immunoSEQ multiplex PCR, while the TCRdb copy is restricted to in-frame clones and leaves out a portion. The repertoire holds tens of thousands of clones, about nine tenths seen once, with approximately 6.3% in the top ten. The sample was peripheral blood, taken 28 days after the second dose of the MenACWY control vaccine. Receptors were obtained from an adult who received the MenACWY meningococcal vaccine as a control.

The rearrangement links TRBV10-1 to TRBJ1-2, with D perhaps TRBD1 (6 bases). Germline assignment: CDR1 WNHNN and CDR2 SYGVQD (reference sequence). The CDR3 covers 13 residues. Trimming took off 3 bases at V and 4 bases at J, with 9 bases between the two ends. DNA for the CDR3: TGCGCCAGCAGTGACGGCAGGGGCTATGGCTACACCTTC. Its protein product is CASSDGRGYGYTF.

The chain combines TRBV19 with TRBJ1-5; 7 bases align to TRBD1. Germline values: CDR1 LNHDA, CDR2 SQIVND (reference sequence). V lost 5 bases to trimming and J lost 1 base; unmatched junction nucleotides: 11. This CDR3 has 17 amino acids. The CDR3 is CASSVLQGGVSNQPQHF. Written as DNA, the CDR3 is TGTGCCAGTAGTGTCCTGCAGGGGGGTGTAAGCAATCAGCCCCAGCATTTT.

The CDR3 is CATRDGAATNEKLFF. DNA for the CDR3: TGTGCCACCCGTGATGGGGCGGCAACTAATGAAAAACTGTTTTTT. The chain joins TRBV2 to TRBJ1-4; the D gene is possibly TRBD1 (5 bases). The length of the CDR3 is 15 residues. CDR1 SNHLY and CDR2 FYNNEI come from the germline V gene. V dropped 10 bases and J dropped 0 bases, with 15 bases sitting between them.

This sequence joins TRBV5-1 and TRBJ2-5; TRBD1 or TRBD2 may be the D gene (5 bases each). CDR1 is SGHRS, CDR2 YFSETQ, per germline. This CDR3 comprises 13 residues. Trimming removed 4 bases from V and 3 bases from J, with 10 bases in between. The CDR3 nucleotides are TGCGCCAGCAGCAGGGACCAGAAAGAGACCCAGTACTTC. Translated: CASSRDQKETQYF. Full variable domain (rest looked up from reference TRBV5-1 and TRBJ2-5): KAGVTQTPRYLIKTRGQQVTLSCSPISGHRSVSWYQQTPGQGLQFLFEYFSETQRNKGNFPGRFSGRQFSNSRSEMNVSTLELGDSALYLCASSRDQKETQYFGPGTRLLVL.

V gene TRBV3-1 (or the pseudogene TRBV3-2) combines with J gene TRBJ2-1, with D possibly matching TRBD1 (5 bases). The CDR3 is 13 amino acids. Trimming took 4 bases from V and 7 from J, leaving 11 bases between them. Per germline, CDR1 LGHDT and CDR2 YNNKEL (reference sequence). CDR3 loop: CASSLSRANEQFF. DNA of the CDR3: TGTGCCAGCAGCCTCAGCAGGGCGAATGAGCAGTTCTTC.

This rearrangement joins TRBV30 to TRBJ2-6; D call uncertain. V gave up 5 bases and J gave up 4 bases, with 0 bases separating them. Germline V gene data show CDR1 as GTSNPN and CDR2 as SVGIG (reference sequence). The CDR3 sequence is 10 residues long. DNA for the CDR3: TGTGCCTGGGGGGCCAACGTCCTGACTTTC. It codes for CAWGANVLTF.

This rearrangement joins TRBV5-4 to TRBJ2-7; 11 nucleotides line up with TRBD2. The CDR3 loop spans 17 amino acids. Germline V gives CDR1 SGHNT, CDR2 YYREEE (reference sequence). V was clipped by 3 bases and J by 1 base; unmatched bases: 9. The CDR3 DNA is TGTGCCAGCAGCTCCTTAGCGGGAGGGCCTAGTTCCTACGAGCAGTACTTC. Translated: CASSSLAGGPSSYEQYF.

The V gene is TRBV28, the J gene TRBJ2-1, with D perhaps matching TRBD1 or TRBD2 (5 bases each). This CDR3 has 15 residues. V gave up 8 bases and J gave up 3 bases, with 17 bases separating them. The germline CDR1 and CDR2 sequences are MDHEN and SYDVKM. This chain's CDR3 is CASLPSGALYNEQFF. The CDR3 DNA sequence: TGTGCCAGCCTCCCCTCCGGGGCCCTCTACAATGAGCAGTTCTTC.

The chain uses TRBV30 and TRBJ1-5; no definite D call. Trimming stripped 5 bases from V and 4 bases from J, with 12 bases between. In germline, CDR1 is GTSNPN, CDR2 SVGIG (reference sequence). The CDR3 length is 13 residues. Here the CDR3 DNA reads TGTGCCTGGGCACCATCTCCAAATCAGCCCCAGCATTTT. Protein: CAWAPSPNQPQHF.